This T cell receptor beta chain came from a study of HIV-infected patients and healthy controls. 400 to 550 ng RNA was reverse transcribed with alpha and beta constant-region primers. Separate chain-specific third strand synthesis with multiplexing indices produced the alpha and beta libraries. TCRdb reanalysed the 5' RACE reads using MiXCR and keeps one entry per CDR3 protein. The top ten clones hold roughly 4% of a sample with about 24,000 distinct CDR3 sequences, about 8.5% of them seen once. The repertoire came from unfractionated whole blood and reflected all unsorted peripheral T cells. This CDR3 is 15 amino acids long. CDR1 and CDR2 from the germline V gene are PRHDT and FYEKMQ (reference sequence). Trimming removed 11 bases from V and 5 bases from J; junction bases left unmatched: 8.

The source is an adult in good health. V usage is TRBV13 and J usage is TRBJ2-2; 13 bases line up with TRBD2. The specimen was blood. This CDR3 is CAALGTSGETGELFF. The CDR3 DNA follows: TGTGCCGCTCTGGGGACTAGCGGGGAGACCGGGGAGCTGTTTTTT.